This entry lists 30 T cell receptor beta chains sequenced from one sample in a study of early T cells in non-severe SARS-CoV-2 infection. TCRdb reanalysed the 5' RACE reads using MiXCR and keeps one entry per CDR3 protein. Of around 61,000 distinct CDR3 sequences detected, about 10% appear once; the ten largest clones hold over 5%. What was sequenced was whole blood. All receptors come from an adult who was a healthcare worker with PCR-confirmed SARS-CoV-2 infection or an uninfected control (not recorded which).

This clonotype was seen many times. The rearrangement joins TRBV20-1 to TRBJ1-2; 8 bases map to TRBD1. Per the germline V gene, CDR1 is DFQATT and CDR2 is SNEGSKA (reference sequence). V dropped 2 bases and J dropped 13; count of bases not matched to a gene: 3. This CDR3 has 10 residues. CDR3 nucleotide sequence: TGCAGTGCTAGATGGACAGGGTTCACCTTC. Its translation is CSARWTGFTF.

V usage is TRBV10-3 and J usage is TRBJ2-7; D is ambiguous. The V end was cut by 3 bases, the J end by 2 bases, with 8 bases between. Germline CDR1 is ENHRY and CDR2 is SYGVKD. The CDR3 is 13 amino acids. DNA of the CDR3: TGTGCCATCAGTGACGACACAGCCTACGAGCAGTACTTC. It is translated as CAISDDTAYEQYF.

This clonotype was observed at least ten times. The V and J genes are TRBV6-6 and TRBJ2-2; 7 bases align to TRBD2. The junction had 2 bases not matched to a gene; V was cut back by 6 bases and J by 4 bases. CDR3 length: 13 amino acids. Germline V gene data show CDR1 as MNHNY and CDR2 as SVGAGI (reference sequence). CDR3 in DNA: TGTGCCAGCAGAGCGGGAAGCACCGGGGAGCTGTTTTTT. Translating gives CASRAGSTGELFF.

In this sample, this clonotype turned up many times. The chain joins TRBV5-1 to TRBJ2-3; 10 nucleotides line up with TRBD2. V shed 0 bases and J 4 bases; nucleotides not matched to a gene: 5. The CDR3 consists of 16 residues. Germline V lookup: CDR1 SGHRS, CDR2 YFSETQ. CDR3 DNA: TGCGCCAGCAGCTTGGATCCTAGCGGGGGTCCAGATACGCAGTATTTT. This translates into CASSLDPSGGPDTQYF.

Here the CDR3 reads CASSITGSGSYEQYF. CDR3 nucleotide sequence: TGTGCCAGTAGTATTACCGGGAGTGGCTCCTACGAGCAGTACTTC. The genes are TRBV19 and TRBJ2-7; tentatively, D is TRBD2 (6 bases). The germline V gene has CDR1 LNHDA and CDR2 SQIVND (reference sequence). Trimming pared 3 bases from V and 0 bases from J, leaving 12 bases between. The length of the CDR3 is 15 residues.

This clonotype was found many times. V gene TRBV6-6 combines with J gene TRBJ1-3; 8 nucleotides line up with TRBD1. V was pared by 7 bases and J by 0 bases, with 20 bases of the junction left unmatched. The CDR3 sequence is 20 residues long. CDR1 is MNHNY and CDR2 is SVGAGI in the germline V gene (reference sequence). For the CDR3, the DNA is TGTGCCAGCACCCCCCCCCCGGGACAGGATCCTGGCGGCTCTGGAAACACCATATATTTT. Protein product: CASTPPPGQDPGGSGNTIYF.

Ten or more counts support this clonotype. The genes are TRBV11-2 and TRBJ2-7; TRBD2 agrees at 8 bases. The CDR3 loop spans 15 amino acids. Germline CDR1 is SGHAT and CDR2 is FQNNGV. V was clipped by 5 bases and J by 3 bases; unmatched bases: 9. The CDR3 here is CASSRWTSSGYEQYF. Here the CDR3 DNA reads TGTGCCAGCAGCCGATGGACTAGCTCCGGCTACGAGCAGTACTTC.

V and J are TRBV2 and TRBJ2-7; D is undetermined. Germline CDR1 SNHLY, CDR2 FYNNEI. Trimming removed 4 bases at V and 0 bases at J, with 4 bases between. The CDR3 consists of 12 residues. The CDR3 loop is CASSAASYEQYF. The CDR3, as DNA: TGTGCCAGCAGTGCGGCCTCCTACGAGCAGTACTTC.

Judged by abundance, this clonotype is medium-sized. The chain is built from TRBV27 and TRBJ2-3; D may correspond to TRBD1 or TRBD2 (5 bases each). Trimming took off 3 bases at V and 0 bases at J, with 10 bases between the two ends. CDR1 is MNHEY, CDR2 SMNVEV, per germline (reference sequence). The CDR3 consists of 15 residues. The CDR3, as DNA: TGTGCCAGCAGTTTTCGGGACCCGAGCACAGATACGCAGTATTTT. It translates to CASSFRDPSTDTQYF.

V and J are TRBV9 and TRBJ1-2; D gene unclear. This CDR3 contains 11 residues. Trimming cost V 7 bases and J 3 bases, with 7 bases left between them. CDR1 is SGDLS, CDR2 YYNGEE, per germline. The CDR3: CASDGYYGYTF. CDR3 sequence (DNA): TGTGCCAGCGACGGATACTATGGCTACACCTTC.

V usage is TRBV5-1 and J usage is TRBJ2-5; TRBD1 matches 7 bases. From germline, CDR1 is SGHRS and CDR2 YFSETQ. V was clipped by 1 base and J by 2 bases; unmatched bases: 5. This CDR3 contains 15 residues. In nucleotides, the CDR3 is TGCGCCAGCAGCTTGCAAGGGACAGAGCAAGAGACCCAGTACTTC. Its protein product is CASSLQGTEQETQYF.

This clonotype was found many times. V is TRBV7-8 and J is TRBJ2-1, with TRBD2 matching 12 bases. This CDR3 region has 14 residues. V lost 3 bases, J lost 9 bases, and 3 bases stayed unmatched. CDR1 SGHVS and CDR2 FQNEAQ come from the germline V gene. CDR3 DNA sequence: TGTGCCAGCAGCTTGGGACTAGCGGGTTCTGAGCAGTTCTTC. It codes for CASSLGLAGSEQFF.

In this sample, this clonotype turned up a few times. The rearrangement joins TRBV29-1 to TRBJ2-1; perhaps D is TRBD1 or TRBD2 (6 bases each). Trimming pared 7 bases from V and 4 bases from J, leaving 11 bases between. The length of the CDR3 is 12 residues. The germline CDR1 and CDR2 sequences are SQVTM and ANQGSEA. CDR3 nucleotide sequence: TGCAGCGGCGGGACAAAATACAATGAGCAGTTCTTC. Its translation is CSGGTKYNEQFF.

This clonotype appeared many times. The CDR3 loop is CASSLRKKESEAFF. The CDR3 region has the DNA TGTGCCAGCAGCTTAAGGAAGAAGGAATCCGAAGCTTTCTTT. This chain links TRBV7-9 with TRBJ1-1; no reliable D call. Trimming removed 2 bases from V and 8 bases from J, with 15 bases in between. This CDR3 contains 14 residues. Per the germline V gene, CDR1 is SEHNR and CDR2 is FQNEAQ (reference sequence).

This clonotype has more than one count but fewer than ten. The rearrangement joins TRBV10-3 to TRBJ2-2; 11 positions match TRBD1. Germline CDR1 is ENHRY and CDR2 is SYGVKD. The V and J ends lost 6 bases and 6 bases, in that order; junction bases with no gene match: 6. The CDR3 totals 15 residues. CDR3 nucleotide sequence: TGTGCCATCAGGCGGGGACAGGGGGACTCCGGGGAGCTGTTTTTT. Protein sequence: CAIRRGQGDSGELFF.

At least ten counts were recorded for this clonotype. The CDR3 sequence: CASSGRLAGSEQFF. The CDR3 DNA reads TGTGCCAGCAGTGGTAGACTAGCGGGATCTGAGCAGTTCTTC. The chain is built from TRBV6-2 or TRBV6-3 and TRBJ2-1, with 11 nucleotides matching TRBD2. CDR1 and CDR2 (germline): MNHEY, SVGEGT. This CDR3 has 14 residues. The junction had 6 bases not matched to a gene; V was cut back by 5 bases and J by 9 bases.

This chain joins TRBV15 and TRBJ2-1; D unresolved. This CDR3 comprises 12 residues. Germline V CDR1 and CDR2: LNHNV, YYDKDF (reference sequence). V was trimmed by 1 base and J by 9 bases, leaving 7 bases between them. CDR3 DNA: TGTGCCACCAGCAGAGTGAGTCCTGAGCAGTTCTTC. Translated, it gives CATSRVSPEQFF.

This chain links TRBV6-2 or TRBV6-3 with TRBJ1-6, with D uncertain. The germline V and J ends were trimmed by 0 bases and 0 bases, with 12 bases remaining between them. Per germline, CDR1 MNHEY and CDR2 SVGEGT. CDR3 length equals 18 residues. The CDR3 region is CASSYSTLTASYNSPLHF. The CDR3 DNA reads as TGTGCCAGCAGTTACTCTACGCTCACCGCCTCCTATAATTCACCCCTCCACTTT.

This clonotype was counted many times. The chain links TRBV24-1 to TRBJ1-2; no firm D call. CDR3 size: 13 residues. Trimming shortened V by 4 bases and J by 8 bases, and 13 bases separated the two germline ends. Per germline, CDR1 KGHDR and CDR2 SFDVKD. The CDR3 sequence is CATSDSSEGGYTF. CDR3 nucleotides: TGTGCCACCAGTGACTCCAGTGAGGGCGGCTACACCTTC.

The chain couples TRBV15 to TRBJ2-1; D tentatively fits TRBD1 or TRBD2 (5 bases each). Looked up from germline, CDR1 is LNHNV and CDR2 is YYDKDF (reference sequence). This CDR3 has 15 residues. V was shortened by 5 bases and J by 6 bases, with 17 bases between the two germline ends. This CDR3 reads CATSPSLGEVNEQFF. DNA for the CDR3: TGTGCCACCAGCCCCTCGTTGGGGGAAGTCAATGAGCAGTTCTTC.

In DNA, the CDR3 is TGCGCCAGCAGCCGCGTACTAGCGGCCCCTAGCACAGATACGCAGTATTTT. It is translated as CASSRVLAAPSTDTQYF. The genes are TRBV4-3 and TRBJ2-3, with 8 bases aligning to TRBD2. V shed 4 bases and J 0 bases; nucleotides not matched to a gene: 9. The CDR3 loop spans 17 amino acids. The germline V gene encodes CDR1 LGHNA and CDR2 YSLEER.

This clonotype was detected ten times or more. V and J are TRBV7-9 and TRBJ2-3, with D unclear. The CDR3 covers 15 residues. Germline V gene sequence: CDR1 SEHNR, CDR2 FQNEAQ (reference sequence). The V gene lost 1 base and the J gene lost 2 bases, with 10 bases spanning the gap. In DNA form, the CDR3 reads TGTGCCAGCAGCTTAGACCGACCCTCCACAGATACGCAGTATTTT. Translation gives CASSLDRPSTDTQYF. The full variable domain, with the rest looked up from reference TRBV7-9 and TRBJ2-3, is DTGVSQNPRHKITKRGQNVTFRCDPISEHNRLYWYRQTLGQGPEFLTYFQNEAQLEKSRLLSDRFSAERPKGSFSTLEIQRTEQGDSAMYLCASSLDRPSTDTQYFGPGTRLTVL.

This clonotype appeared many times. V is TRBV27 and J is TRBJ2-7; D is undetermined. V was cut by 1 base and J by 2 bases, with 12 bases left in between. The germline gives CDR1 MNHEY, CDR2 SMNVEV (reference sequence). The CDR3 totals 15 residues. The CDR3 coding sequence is TGTGCCAGCAGTTTATTCAGCTACAGAACCTACGAGCAGTACTTC. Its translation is CASSLFSYRTYEQYF.

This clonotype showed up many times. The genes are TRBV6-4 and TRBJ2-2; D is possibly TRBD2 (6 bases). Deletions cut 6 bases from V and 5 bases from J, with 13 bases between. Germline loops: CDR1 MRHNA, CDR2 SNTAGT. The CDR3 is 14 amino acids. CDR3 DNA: TGTGCCAGCAGGCGGGATATTATTACCGGGGAGCTGTTTTTT. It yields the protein CASRRDIITGELFF.

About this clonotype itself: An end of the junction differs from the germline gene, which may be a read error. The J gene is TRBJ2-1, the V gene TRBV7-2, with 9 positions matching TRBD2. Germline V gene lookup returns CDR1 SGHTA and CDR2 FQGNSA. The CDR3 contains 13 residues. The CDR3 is CASSILRTSGPLF. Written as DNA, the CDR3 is TGTGCCAGCAGCATACTCCGAACTAGCGGGCCCCTCTTC. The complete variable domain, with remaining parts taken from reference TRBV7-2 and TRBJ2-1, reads GAGVSQSPSNKVTEKGKDVELRCDPISGHTALYWYRQSLGQGLEFLIYFQGNSAPDKSGLPSDRFSAERTGGSVSTLTIQRTQQEDSAVYLCASSILRTSGPLFGPGTRLTVL.

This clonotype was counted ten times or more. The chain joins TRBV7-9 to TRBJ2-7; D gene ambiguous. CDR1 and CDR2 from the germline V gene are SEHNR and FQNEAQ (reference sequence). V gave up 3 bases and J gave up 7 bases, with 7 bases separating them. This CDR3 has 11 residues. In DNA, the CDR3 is TGTGCCAGCAGCTTCGGAACAGAGCAGTACTTC. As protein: CASSFGTEQYF.

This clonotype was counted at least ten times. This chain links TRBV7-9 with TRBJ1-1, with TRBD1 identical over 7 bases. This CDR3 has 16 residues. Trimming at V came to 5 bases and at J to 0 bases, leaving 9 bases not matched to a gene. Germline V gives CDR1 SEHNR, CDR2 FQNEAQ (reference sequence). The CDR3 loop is CASSGDSLFMNTEAFF. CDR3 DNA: TGTGCCAGCAGCGGGGACAGTCTCTTCATGAACACTGAAGCTTTCTTT.

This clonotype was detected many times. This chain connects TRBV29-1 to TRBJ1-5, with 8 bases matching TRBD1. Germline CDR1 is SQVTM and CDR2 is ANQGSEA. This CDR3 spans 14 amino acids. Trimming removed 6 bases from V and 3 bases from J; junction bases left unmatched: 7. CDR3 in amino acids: CSVRTGISNQPQHF. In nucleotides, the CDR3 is TGCAGCGTCCGGACAGGGATCTCCAATCAGCCCCAGCATTTT.

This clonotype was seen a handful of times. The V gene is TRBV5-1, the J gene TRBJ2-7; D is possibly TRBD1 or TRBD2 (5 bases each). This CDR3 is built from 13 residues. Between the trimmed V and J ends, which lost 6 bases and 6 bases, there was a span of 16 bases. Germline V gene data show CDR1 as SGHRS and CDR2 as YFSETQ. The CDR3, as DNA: TGCGCCAGCACTACTGGCAGGGAGTCCGAGCAGTACTTC. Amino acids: CASTTGRESEQYF.

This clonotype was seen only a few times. CDR3 sequence reads: CASSLTGGPYNEQFF. In DNA form, the CDR3 reads TGTGCCAGTAGTCTAACAGGGGGCCCCTACAATGAGCAGTTCTTC. This chain links TRBV19 with TRBJ2-1; 9 positions agree with TRBD1. Germline loops: CDR1 LNHDA, CDR2 SQIVND (reference sequence). There are 15 residues in the CDR3. V shed 5 bases and J 2 bases; nucleotides not matched to a gene: 4.